The following is a T cell receptor (beta chain) sequence with its context. TCRdb reprocessed the RT-PCR reads with MiXCR, giving one entry per CDR3 protein. The data hold 290,000 or so distinct CDR3 sequences, with 22% observed a single time. The record originates from a study of response to subunit inactivated influenza vaccine. The V end lost 1 base, the J end lost 3 bases, and 13 bases lay between the germline ends. The germline gives CDR1 SGHAT, CDR2 FQNNGV. There are 16 residues in the CDR3. The receptor was isolated from a man between 50 and 75 years old who received an inactivated influenza vaccine. The chain employs TRBV11-2 and TRBJ1-5, with D unclear. The sample was PBMCs from blood, taken less than 22 months after vaccination. CDR3 DNA: TGTGCCAGCAGCTTAGGAGCAGGTTTCCCCAATCAGCCCCAGCATTTT. It yields the protein CASSLGAGFPNQPQHF.